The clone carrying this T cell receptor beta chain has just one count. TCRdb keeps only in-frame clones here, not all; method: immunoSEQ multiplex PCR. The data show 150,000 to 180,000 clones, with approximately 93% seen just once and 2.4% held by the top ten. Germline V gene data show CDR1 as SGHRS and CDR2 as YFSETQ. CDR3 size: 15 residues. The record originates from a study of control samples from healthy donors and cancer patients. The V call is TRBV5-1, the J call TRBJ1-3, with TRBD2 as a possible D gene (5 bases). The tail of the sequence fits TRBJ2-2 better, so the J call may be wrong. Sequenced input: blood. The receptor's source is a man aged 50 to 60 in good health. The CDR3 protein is CASSFTGANTGELFF. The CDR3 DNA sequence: TGCGCCAGCAGCTTCACCGGGGCGAACACCGGGGAGCTGTTTTTT.